A selection of T cell receptor beta chains follows, all from one sample in a study of shared clonotypes between healthy human individuals. Clones were read by immunoSEQ multiplex PCR, and TCRdb kept only the in-frame ones, dropping some. The sample carries 2 million to 2.5 million clones, around 95% recorded once. The sample taken for sequencing was naive CD4+ T cells sorted from blood. The receptors were gathered from a young man in good health. CDR3s include the opening cysteine and the closing phenylalanine or tryptophan. The D gene is left open where the match is weak. Not all rows give a size; the values are once, few, many and, for expanded clones, a class.

>TRBV18|TRBD2|.|TRBJ2-7|16
CASSPKSGGSSYEQYF
TGTGCCAGCTCACCAAAGAGCGGGGGAAGCTCCTACGAGCAGTACTTC
>TRBV6-6|.|.|TRBJ2-5|13
CASSYPGRETQYF
TGTGCCAGCAGTTATCCGGGTCGAGAGACCCAGTACTTC
>TRBV28|.|.|TRBJ2-6|17
CASSLLGSATGANVLTF
TGTGCCAGCAGTCTGCTTGGATCAGCTACTGGGGCCAACGTCCTGACTTTC
>TRBV7-3|.|.|TRBJ2-6|16
CASSLGGYSGANVLTF
TGTGCCAGCAGCTTAGGAGGGTATAGTGGGGCCAACGTCCTGACTTTC
>TRBV20-1|.|.|TRBJ1-2|11
CRRGTSDGYTF
TGCAGGAGGGGGACCTCGGATGGCTACACCTTC
>TRBV18|TRBD2|.|TRBJ2-1|16
CASSPPGTSGYNEQFF
TGTGCCAGCTCACCTCCCGGGACTAGCGGCTACAATGAGCAGTTCTTC
>TRBV7-2|TRBD1|once|TRBJ1-2|15
CASSLDRTGGNGYTF
TGTGCCAGCAGCTTAGACCGGACAGGGGGCAACGGCTACACCTTC
>TRBV10-3|.|once|TRBJ1-1|13
CAISEGGNTEAFF
TGTGCCATCAGTGAAGGGGGAAACACTGAAGCTTTCTTT
>TRBV4-3|.|.|TRBJ1-6|15
CASSQDRNTRSPLHF
TGCGCCAGCAGCCAAGATAGGAATACCAGGTCACCCCTCCACTTT
>TRBV2|.|once|TRBJ1-2|14
CASSEATRSAGYTF
TGTGCCAGCAGTGAAGCCACGAGGTCGGCTGGCTACACCTTC
>TRBV19|.|.|TRBJ1-5|14
CASSMGVSNQPQHF
TGTGCCAGTAGTATGGGGGTAAGCAATCAGCCCCAGCATTTT
>TRBV19|.|.|TRBJ2-7|15
CASSPHQTGPDEQYF
TGTGCCAGTAGTCCCCACCAGACAGGTCCCGACGAGCAGTACTTC
>TRBV30|.|.|TRBJ1-1|14
CAWSRTGKNTEAFF
TGTGCCTGGAGTAGAACAGGGAAAAACACTGAAGCTTTCTTT
>TRBV9|TRBD2|.|TRBJ2-5|17
CASSAGPPLAGAETQYF
TGTGCCAGCAGCGCAGGCCCCCCCCTAGCGGGAGCAGAGACCCAGTACTTC
>TRBV29-1|.|.|TRBJ2-3|14
CSVGYRDTTDTQYF
TGCAGCGTTGGCTATCGGGACACCACAGATACGCAGTATTTT
>TRBV7-2|TRBD2|.|TRBJ2-1|15
CASRIRLAGGHEQFF
TGTGCCAGCCGGATTAGACTAGCGGGAGGGCATGAGCAGTTCTTC
>TRBV6-1|.|few|TRBJ1-2|15
CASSVLLNGAGGYTF
TGTGCCAGCAGTGTTCTCCTTAATGGGGCTGGAGGCTACACCTTC
>TRBV5-1|.|.|TRBJ2-2|16
CASTPGGGYNTGELFF
TGCGCCAGCACCCCGGGGGGCGGCTATAACACCGGGGAGCTGTTTTTT
>TRBV30|TRBD2|.|TRBJ2-5|15
CAWRGGTSGGVTQYF
TGTGCCTGGAGGGGCGGGACTAGCGGGGGAGTGACCCAGTACTTC
>TRBV7-2|.|.|TRBJ2-3|16
CASSDLGHTSTDTQYF
TGTGCCAGCAGCGACTTGGGACACACGAGCACAGATACGCAGTATTTT